The clone carrying this TCR beta chain has a handful of counts. Its antigen is still unknown. There are 14 residues in the CDR3. Germline CDR1 and CDR2: SGDLS and YYNGEE. With 4 bases clipped from V and 7 bases from J, the junction kept 4 bases outside the gene matches. The sample comes from a study of beta chain features in type 1 diabetes. Investigators reverse transcribed all isolated RNA, so they sequenced expressed TCRB transcripts. Some clones are missing from TCRdb's copy, which holds only in-frame ones; the method was immunoSEQ multiplex PCR. The table has under 500,000 clones, 25% to 35% seen once. Whole-study findings and limits: In the patient group, naive, central memory and Treg TCRB repertoires seemed more alike than in the healthy donor group.

The chain couples TRBV9 to TRBJ2-1; 11 nucleotides agree with TRBD2. This clonotype originated in a man between 18 and 35 years old in good health. The sample taken for sequencing was naive CD4+ T cells from blood. The DNA for the CDR3 is TGTGCCAGCAGCAGGGGACTAGCGGAGAATGAGCAGTTCTTC. Amino acid sequence: CASSRGLAENEQFF.